This TCR beta chain came from a study of Ad26.COV2.S vaccination and SARS-CoV-2 variants. Germline V CDR1 and CDR2: SGHAT, FQNNGV. Trimming cost V 5 bases and J 4 bases, with 14 bases left between them. This CDR3 is 14 amino acids long. As for this clone: Its target is unknown.

Study results and caveats: Recipients given vaccine exceeded placebo recipients in spike-specific TCR breadth. Vaccine recipients and placebo recipients showed similar non-spike TCR breadth.

Assay: immunoSEQ multiplex PCR; the TCRdb copy retains only in-frame clones and omits some. The table has about 350,000 clones, 92% seen once. The chain combines TRBV11-2 with TRBJ1-1; the D gene is possibly TRBD1 (6 bases). Specimen: peripheral blood, collected after recovery from COVID-19. This clonotype was sampled from a human donor who had recovered from COVID-19. The CDR3 loop is CASSILRGGTEAFF. CDR3 DNA sequence: TGTGCCAGCAGCATCCTCAGGGGTGGCACTGAAGCTTTCTTT.